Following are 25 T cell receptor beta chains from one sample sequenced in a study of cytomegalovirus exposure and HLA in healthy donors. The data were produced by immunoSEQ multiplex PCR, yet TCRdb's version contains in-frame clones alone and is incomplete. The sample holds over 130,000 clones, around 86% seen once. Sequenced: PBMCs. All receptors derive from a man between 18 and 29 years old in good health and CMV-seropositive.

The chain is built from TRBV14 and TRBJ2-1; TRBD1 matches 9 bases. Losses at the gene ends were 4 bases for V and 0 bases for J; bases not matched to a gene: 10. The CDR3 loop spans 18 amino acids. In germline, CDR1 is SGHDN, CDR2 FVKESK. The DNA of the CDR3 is TGTGCCAGCAGCCCAGGGACAGGGCATTTCAGCTCCTACAATGAGCAGTTCTTC. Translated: CASSPGTGHFSSYNEQFF.

The CDR3 DNA is TGCGCCAGCAGCCAAGTGCTAGCGGGAATCTCCTACAATGAGCAGTTCTTC. Translation gives CASSQVLAGISYNEQFF. The chain employs TRBV4-1 and TRBJ2-1; 9 bases agree with TRBD2. The CDR3 totals 17 residues. Germline trimming cut 1 base from V and 0 bases from J; bases unmatched to any gene: 4. The germline V gene has CDR1 MGHRA and CDR2 YSYEKL.

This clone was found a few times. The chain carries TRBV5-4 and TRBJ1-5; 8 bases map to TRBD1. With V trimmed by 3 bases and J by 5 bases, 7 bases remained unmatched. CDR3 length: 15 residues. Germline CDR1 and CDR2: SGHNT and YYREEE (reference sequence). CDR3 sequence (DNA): TGTGCCAGCAGCTCGGCCGGACAGGGAGATCAGCCCCAGCATTTT. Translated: CASSSAGQGDQPQHF.

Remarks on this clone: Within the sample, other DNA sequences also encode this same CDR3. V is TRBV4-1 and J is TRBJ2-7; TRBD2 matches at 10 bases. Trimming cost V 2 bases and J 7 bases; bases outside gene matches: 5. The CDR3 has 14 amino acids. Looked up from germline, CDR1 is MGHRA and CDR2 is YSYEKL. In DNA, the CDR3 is TGCGCCAGCAGCCAAATTAGCGGGGGGTGGGAGCAGTACTTC. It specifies CASSQISGGWEQYF.

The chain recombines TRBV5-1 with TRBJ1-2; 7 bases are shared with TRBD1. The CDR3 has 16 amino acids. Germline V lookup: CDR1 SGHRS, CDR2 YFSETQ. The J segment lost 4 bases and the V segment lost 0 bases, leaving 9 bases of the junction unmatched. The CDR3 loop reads CASSLGTGGGGYGYTF. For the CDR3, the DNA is TGCGCCAGCAGCTTGGGGACAGGAGGAGGAGGCTATGGCTACACCTTC.

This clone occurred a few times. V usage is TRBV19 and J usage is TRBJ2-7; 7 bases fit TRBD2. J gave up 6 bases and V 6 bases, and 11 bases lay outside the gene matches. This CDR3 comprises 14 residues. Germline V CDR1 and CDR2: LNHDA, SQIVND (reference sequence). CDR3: CASRGREGPSEQYF. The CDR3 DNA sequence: TGTGCCAGTAGAGGGAGGGAGGGCCCGTCCGAGCAGTACTTC.

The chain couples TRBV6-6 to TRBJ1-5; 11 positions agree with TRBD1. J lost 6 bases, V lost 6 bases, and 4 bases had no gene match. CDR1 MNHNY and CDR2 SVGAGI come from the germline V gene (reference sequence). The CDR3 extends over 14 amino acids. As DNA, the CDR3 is TGTGCCAGCAGCTCCGGGACAGGGGGTCAGCCCCAGCATTTT. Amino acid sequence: CASSSGTGGQPQHF.

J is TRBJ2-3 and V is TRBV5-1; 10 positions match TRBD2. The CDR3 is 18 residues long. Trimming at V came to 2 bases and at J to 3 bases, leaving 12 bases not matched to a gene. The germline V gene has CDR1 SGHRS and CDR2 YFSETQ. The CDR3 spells CASSFSHLAGVGTDTQYF. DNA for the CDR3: TGCGCCAGCAGCTTCTCTCATCTAGCGGGAGTGGGTACAGATACGCAGTATTTT.

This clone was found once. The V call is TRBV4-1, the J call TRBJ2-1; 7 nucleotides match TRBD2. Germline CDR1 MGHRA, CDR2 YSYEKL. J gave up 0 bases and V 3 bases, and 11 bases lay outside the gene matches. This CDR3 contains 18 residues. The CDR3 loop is CASSHPPSGGSSYNEQFF. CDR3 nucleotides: TGCGCCAGCAGCCATCCCCCCAGCGGCGGGAGCTCCTACAATGAGCAGTTCTTC.

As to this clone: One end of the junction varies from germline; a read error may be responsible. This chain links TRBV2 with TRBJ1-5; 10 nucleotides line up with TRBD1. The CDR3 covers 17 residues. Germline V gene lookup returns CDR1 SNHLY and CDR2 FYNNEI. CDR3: CASSELDETGGKQPQHF. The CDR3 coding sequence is TGTGCCAGCAGTGAACTCGATGAGACAGGGGGCAAGCAGCCCCAGCATTTT.

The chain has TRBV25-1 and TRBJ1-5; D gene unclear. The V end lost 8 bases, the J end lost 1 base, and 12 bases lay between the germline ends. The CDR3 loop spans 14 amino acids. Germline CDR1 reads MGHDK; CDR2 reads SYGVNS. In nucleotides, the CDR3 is TGTGCCAGCGGAGAGGTTGAGAGCAATCAGCCCCAGCATTTT. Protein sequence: CASGEVESNQPQHF.

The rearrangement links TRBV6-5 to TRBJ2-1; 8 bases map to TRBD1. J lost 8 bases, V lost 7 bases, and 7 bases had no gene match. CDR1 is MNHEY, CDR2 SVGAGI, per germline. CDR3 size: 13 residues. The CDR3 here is CASTSTGADEQFF. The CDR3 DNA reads TGTGCCAGCACCTCGACAGGGGCGGATGAGCAGTTCTTC.

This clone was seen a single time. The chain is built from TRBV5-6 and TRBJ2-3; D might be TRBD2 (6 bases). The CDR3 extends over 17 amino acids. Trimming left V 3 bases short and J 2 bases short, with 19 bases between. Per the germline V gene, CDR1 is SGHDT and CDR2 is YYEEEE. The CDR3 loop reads CASSSILPGLFTDTQYF. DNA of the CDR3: TGTGCCAGCAGCTCGATCCTGCCGGGACTTTTCACAGATACGCAGTATTTT.

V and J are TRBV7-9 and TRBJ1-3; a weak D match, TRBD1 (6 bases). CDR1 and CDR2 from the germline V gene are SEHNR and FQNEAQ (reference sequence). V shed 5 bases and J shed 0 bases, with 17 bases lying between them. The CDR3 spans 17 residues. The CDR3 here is CASSLRSTGTSGNTIYF. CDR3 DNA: TGTGCCAGCAGCCTACGGTCGACAGGAACCTCTGGAAACACCATATATTTT. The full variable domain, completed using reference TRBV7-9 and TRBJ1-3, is DTGVSQNPRHKITKRGQNVTFRCDPISEHNRLYWYRQTLGQGPEFLTYFQNEAQLEKSRLLSDRFSAERPKGSFSTLEIQRTEQGDSAMYLCASSLRSTGTSGNTIYFGEGSWLTVV.

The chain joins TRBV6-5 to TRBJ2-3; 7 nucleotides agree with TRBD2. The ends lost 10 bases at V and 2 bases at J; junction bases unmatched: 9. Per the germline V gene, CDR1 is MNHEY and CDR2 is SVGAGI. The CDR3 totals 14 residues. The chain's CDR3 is CATGGTTNTDTQYF. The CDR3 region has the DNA TGTGCCACCGGGGGGACTACCAACACAGATACGCAGTATTTT.

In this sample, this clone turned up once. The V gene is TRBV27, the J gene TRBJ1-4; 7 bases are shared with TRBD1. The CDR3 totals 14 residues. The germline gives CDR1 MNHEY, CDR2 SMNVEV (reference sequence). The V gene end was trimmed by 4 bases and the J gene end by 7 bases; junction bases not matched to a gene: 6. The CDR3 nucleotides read TGTGCCAGCAGTTCAGGGGGACTGGGTGAAAAACTGTTTTTT. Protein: CASSSGGLGEKLFF. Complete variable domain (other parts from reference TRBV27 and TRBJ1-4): EAQVTQNPRYLITVTGKKLTVTCSQNMNHEYMSWYRQDPGLGLRQIYYSMNVEVTDKGDVPEGYKVSRKEKRNFPLILESPSPNQTSLYFCASSSGGLGEKLFFGSGTQLSVL.

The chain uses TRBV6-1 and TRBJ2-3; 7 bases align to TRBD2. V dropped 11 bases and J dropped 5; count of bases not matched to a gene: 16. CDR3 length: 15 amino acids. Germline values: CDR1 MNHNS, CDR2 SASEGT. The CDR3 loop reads CALAASGPRIDTQYF. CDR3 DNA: TGTGCCCTAGCGGCTAGCGGCCCTCGGATAGATACGCAGTATTTT.

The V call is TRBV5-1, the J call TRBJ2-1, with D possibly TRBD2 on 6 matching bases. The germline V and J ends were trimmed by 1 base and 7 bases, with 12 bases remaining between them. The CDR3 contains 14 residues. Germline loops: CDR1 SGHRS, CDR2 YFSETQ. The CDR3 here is CASSLNSGVNEQFF. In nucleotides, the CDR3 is TGCGCCAGCAGCTTGAATAGCGGAGTAAATGAGCAGTTCTTC.

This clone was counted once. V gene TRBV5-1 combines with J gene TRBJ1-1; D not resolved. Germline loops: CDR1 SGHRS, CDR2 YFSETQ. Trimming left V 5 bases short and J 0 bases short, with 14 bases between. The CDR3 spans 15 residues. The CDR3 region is CASRPQPFMNTEAFF. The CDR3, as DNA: TGCGCCAGCAGGCCACAGCCTTTCATGAACACTGAAGCTTTCTTT.

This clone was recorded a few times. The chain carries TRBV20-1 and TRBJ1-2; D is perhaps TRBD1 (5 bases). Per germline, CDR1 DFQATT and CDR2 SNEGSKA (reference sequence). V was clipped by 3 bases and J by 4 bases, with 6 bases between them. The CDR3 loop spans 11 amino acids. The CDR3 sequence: CSARTVYGYTF. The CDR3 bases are TGCAGTGCTAGGACAGTCTATGGCTACACCTTC.

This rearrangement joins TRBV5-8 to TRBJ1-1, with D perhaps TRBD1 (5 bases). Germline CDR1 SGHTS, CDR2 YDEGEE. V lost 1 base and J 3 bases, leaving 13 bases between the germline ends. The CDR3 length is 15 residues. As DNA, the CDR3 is TGTGCCAGCAGCTTGTTCGGGGGGAGTGACACTGAAGCTTTCTTT. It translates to CASSLFGGSDTEAFF.

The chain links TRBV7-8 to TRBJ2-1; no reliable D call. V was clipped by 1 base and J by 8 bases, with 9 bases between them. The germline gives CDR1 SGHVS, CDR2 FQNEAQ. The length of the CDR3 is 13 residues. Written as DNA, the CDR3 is TGTGCCAGCAGCTTAGTTACTGTAGATGAGCAGTTCTTC. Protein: CASSLVTVDEQFF.

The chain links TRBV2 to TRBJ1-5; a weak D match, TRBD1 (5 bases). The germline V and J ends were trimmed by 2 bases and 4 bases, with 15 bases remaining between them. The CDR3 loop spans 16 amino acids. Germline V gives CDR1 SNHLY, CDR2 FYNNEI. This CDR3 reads CASSERTSGGNQPQHF. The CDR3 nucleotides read TGTGCCAGCAGTGAAAGGACATCCGGGGGGAATCAGCCCCAGCATTTT.

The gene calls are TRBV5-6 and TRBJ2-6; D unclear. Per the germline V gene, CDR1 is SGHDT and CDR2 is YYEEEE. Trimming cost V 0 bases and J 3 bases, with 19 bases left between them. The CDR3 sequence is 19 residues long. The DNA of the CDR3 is TGTGCCAGCAGCTTGGCCCAGGCCAACAAGCTCTTTGGGGCCAACGTCCTGACTTTC. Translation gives CASSLAQANKLFGANVLTF.

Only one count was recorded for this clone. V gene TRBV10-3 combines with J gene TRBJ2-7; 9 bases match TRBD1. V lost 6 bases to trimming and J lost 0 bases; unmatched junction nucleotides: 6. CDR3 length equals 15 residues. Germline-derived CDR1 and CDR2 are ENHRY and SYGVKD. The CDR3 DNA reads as TGTGCCATCAGGTCGACGACAGGGGGCTCCTACGAGCAGTACTTC. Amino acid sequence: CAIRSTTGGSYEQYF.